This T cell receptor beta chain was identified during a study of CD8 T cells in ankylosing spondylitis. Libraries of TCR beta came from quantitative 5'-RACE with molecular barcodes. TCRdb itself ran the 5' RACE reads through MiXCR, one entry per CDR3 protein. This sample has around 230,000 distinct CDR3 sequences, with approximately 9% found just once. This clonotype occurred many times. The antigen is not known. Notes on the study in general: Some of these motif variants have turned up before, in reports on reactive arthritis synovial fluid and blood.

The TCR sequence derives from a male donor with ankylosing spondylitis or in good health (not recorded which). Sequenced input: blood, either unsorted or a sorted T cell fraction (not recorded which).

The CDR3 sequence is CASSPPVASYEQYF. In DNA, the CDR3 is TGTGCCAGCTCACCACCGGTAGCCTCCTACGAGCAGTACTTC. The chain has TRBV18 and TRBJ2-7; D gene ambiguous. CDR1 is KGHSH and CDR2 is LQKENI in the germline V gene. There are 14 residues in the CDR3. The germline V and J ends were trimmed by 0 bases and 0 bases, with 6 bases remaining between them.